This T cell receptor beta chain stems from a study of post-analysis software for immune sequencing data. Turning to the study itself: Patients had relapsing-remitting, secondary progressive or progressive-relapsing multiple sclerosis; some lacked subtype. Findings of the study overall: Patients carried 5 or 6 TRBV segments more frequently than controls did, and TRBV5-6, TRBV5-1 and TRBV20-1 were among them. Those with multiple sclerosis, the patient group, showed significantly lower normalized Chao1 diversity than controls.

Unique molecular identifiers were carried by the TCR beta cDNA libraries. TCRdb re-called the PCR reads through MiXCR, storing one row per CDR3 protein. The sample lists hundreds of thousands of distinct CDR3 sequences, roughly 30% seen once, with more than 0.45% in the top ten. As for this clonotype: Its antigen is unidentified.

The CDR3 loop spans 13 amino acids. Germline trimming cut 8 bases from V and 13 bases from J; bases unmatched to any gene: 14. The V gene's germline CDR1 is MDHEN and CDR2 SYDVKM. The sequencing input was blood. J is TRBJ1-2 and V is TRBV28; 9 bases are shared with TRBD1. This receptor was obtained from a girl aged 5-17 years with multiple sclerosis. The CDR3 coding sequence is TGTGCCAGCGCAGTTTCCGGGACAGGGATTAGCACCTTC. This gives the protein CASAVSGTGISTF.